This TCR beta chain was sequenced in a study of regulatory T cells in long-lasting Graves disease. Looking at the study overall: For under 3 months, newly diagnosed Graves' patients had been taking antithyroid drugs. The study, taken as a whole, reports: Reduced TCR diversity was observed in persistent Graves' patients versus newly diagnosed patients.

For TCR beta, libraries came from iRepertoire HTBI primers and Arm-PCR of CDR3 regions. Each CDR3 protein gets one entry after TCRdb re-called the multiplex PCR reads with MiXCR. The sample records about 450,000 distinct CDR3 sequences, about 16% being singletons. Note on this clonotype: Its antigen remains unidentified.

V lost 3 bases and J 1 base, leaving 7 bases between the germline ends. CDR1 and CDR2 from the germline V gene are DFQATT and SNEGSKA (reference sequence). The CDR3 is 13 amino acids. Time point specified: newly diagnosed GD, antithyroid drugs for less than 3 months. The TCR library was prepared using RNA isolated from PBMCs. The data were also submitted as part of a second study, on T cells in Graves' hyperthyroidism and ophthalmopathy.

The sample in question was peripheral blood mononuclear cells (PBMCs), obtained at new diagnosis, from a patient treated with antithyroid drugs. The chain recombines TRBV20-1 with TRBJ1-5, with no clear D. The source of this sequence is a woman in her 30s with Graves disease. The CDR3, as DNA: TGCAGTGCTAGTGAGGGAAGCAATCAGCCCCAGCATTTT. Residues: CSASEGSNQPQHF.